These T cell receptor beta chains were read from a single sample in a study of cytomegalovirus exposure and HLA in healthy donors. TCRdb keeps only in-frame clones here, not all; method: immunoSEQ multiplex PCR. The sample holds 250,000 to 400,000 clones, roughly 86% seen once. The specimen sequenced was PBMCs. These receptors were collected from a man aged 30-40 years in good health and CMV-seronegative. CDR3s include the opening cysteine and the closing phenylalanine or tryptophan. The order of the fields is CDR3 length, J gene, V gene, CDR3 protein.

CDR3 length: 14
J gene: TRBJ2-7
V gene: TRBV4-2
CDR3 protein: CASSQGQGLYEQYF

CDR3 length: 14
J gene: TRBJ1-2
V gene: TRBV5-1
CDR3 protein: CASSLGGGTYGYTF

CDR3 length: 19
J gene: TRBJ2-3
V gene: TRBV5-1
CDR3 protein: CASSRTGTSGGAESDTQYF

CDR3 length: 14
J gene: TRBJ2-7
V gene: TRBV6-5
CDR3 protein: CASSYGQGPYEQYF

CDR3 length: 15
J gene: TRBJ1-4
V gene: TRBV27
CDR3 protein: CASGPLGTGREKLFF

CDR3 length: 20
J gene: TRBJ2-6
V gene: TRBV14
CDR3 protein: CASSPLGLAGSNSGANVLTF

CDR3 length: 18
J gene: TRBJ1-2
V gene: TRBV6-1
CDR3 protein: CASSERNRGRTNEDGYTF

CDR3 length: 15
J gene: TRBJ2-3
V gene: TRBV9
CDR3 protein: CASSAGTGGTDTQYF

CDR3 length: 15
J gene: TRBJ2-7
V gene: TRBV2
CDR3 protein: CASSPRTGKFDEQYF

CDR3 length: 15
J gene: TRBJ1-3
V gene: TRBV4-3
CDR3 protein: CASSRAQGPGNTIYF

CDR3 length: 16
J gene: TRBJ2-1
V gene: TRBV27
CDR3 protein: CASNPWQTPAYNEQFF

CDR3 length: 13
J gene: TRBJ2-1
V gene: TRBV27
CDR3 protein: CASSLSFTDEQFF

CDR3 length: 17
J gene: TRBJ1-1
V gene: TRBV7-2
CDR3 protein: CASSRRVGVPRGTEAFF

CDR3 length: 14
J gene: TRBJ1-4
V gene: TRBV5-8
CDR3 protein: CASSLGQANEKLFF

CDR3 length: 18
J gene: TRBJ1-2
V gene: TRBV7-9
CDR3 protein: CASSSRTGLLLEGYGYTF

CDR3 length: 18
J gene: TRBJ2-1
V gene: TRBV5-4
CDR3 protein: CASSLFSGGPIDYNEQFF

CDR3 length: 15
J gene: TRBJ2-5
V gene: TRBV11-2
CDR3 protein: CASSLRIGGRETQYF

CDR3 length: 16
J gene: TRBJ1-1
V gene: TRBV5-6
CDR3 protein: CASSLERAGLNTEAFF

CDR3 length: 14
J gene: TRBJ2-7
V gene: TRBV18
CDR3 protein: CASSPQGQTYEQYF

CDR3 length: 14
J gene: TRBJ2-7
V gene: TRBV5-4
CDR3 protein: CASSPGTSGYEQYF

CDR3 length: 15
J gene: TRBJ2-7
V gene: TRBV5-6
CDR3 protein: CASTSRVLVPYEQYF

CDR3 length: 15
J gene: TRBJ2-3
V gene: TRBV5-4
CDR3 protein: CASSSDGVITDTQYF

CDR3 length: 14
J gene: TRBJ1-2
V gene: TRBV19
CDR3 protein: CASSTRPGNYGYTF

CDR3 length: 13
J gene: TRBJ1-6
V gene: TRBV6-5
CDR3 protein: CAVRYSRVSPLHF

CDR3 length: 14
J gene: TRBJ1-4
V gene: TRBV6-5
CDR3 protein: CASSYGQPNEKLFF

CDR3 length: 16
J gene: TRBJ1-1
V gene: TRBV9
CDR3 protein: CASSVGDRETNTEAFF

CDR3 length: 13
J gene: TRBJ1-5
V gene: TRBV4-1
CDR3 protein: CASSLREAKPQHF

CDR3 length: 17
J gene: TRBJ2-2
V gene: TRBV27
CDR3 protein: CASSPPGQLTNTGELFF

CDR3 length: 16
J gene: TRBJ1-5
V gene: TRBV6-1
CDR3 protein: CASSEWAAIGNQPQHF

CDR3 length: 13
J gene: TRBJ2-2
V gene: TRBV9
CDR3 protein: CASSVIERGELFF

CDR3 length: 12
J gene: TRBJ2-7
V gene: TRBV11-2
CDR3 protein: CASCATGYEQYF

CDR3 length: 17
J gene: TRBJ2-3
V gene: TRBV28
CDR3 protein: CASSRRLTRTIPDTQYF

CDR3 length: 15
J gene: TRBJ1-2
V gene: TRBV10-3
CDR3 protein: CAISNNTPGQYGYTF

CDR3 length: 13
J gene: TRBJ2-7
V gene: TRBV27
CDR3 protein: CASSLSWGDEQYF

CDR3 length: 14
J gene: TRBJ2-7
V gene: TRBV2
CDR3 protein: CASRTILSSYEQYF

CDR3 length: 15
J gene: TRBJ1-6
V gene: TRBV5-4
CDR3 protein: CASSYSPTGYSPLHF

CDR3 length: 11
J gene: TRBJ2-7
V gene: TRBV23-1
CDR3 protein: CASRQEYEQYF

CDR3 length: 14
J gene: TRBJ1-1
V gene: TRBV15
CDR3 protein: CATSPRRGSTEAFF

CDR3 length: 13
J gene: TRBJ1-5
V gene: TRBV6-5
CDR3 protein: CASSSSVHQPQHF

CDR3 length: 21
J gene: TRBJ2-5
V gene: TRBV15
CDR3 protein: CATSRGPGLAGTFLYQETQYF

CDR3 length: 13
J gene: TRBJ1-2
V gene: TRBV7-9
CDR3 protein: CASSLVGGSGYTF